The 11 T cell receptor beta chains presented below share a single source sample, sequenced in a study of blood T cell repertoires in COVID-19. Method: immunoSEQ multiplex PCR; TCRdb's copy keeps in-frame clones and lacks some. This table holds some 190,000 clones, 84% found once. Sequenced input: PBMCs or T cells enriched from blood (not recorded which). Source of these receptors: a woman aged 30 to 39 who had been exposed to COVID-19.

The CDR3 sequence: CASSYTLLAITGNSGANVLTF. The CDR3 DNA sequence: TGTGCCAGCAGTTATACTCTCCTCGCAATCACAGGAAACTCTGGGGCCAACGTCCTGACTTTC. The rearrangement uses TRBV6-2 or TRBV6-3 and TRBJ2-6; D perhaps matches TRBD1 (5 bases). Trimming took 3 bases from V and 0 from J, leaving 24 bases between them. This CDR3 contains 21 residues. CDR1 and CDR2 (germline): MNHEY, SVGEGT.

This sequence joins TRBV6-2 or TRBV6-3 and TRBJ1-2; 9 bases agree with TRBD1. With 5 bases clipped from V and 3 bases from J, the junction kept 4 bases outside the gene matches. CDR3 length: 14 residues. Germline V gene sequence: CDR1 MNHEY, CDR2 SVGEGT. Here the CDR3 reads CASSPTGGDYGYTF. The CDR3 DNA reads TGTGCCAGCAGTCCCACAGGGGGCGACTATGGCTACACCTTC.

V is TRBV4-2 and J is TRBJ2-2; no reliable D call. V was cut by 6 bases and J by 2 bases, with 13 bases left in between. The CDR3 consists of 15 residues. Germline CDR1 reads LGHNA; CDR2 reads YNFKEQ. The CDR3 is CASRPEPYNTGELFF. In DNA, the CDR3 is TGTGCCAGCAGACCCGAGCCGTATAACACCGGGGAGCTGTTTTTT.

This chain joins TRBV28 and TRBJ1-2; tentatively, D is TRBD1 (6 bases). This CDR3 region has 16 residues. V was trimmed by 6 bases and J by 4 bases, leaving 21 bases between them. CDR1 MDHEN and CDR2 SYDVKM come from the germline V gene. The CDR3 here is CASRPPTIQGPYGYTF. The CDR3 coding sequence is TGTGCCAGCAGGCCGCCTACCATACAGGGACCCTATGGCTACACCTTC.

The V gene is TRBV18, the J gene TRBJ2-7, with TRBD1 identical over 8 bases. The CDR3 is 15 residues long. Germline assignment: CDR1 KGHSH and CDR2 LQKENI. Trimming cost V 2 bases and J 3 bases; bases outside gene matches: 6. The CDR3 coding sequence is TGTGCCAGCTCACCAATTGGGACAGGATTCTACGAGCAGTACTTC. It yields the protein CASSPIGTGFYEQYF.

Only one count was recorded for this clone. The V gene is TRBV6-5, the J gene TRBJ2-5; 8 nucleotides line up with TRBD2. Germline V gene data show CDR1 as MNHEY and CDR2 as SVGAGI. The V gene end was trimmed by 0 bases and the J gene end by 4 bases; junction bases not matched to a gene: 7. The CDR3 spans 16 residues. CDR3 sequence (DNA): TGTGCCAGCAGTTACTCGAGTAGCGGGGTGTTAGAGACCCAGTACTTC. It encodes CASSYSSSGVLETQYF.

The DNA for the CDR3 is TGTGCCATCAGTGAGTCGGACGGGGATCAGCCCCAGCATTTT. Translating gives CAISESDGDQPQHF. This chain connects TRBV10-3 to TRBJ1-5, with unresolved D. Germline V lookup: CDR1 ENHRY, CDR2 SYGVKD. V lost 0 bases to trimming and J lost 5 bases, with 8 bases between them. The CDR3 runs 14 residues.

This clone has a single count. The chain couples TRBV14 to TRBJ2-1; tentative D call: TRBD2 (7 bases). The V gene lost 0 bases and the J gene lost 6 bases, with 15 bases spanning the gap. In germline, CDR1 is SGHDN, CDR2 FVKESK. This CDR3 contains 16 residues. CDR3: CASSQDVGGLFNEQFF. CDR3 nucleotide sequence: TGTGCCAGCAGCCAAGATGTGGGGGGGCTCTTCAATGAGCAGTTCTTC.

This clone appeared a few times. The V gene is TRBV7-2, the J gene TRBJ1-1; D is undetermined. This CDR3 has 13 residues. V lost 4 bases and J lost 0, with 6 bases in between. Germline V lookup: CDR1 SGHTA, CDR2 FQGNSA. CDR3 nucleotide sequence: TGTGCCAGCAGCTACGGAGTGAACACTGAAGCTTTCTTT. It encodes CASSYGVNTEAFF. Looking up the rest from reference TRBV7-2 and TRBJ1-1 gives the full variable domain: GAGVSQSPSNKVTEKGKDVELRCDPISGHTALYWYRQSLGQGLEFLIYFQGNSAPDKSGLPSDRFSAERTGGSVSTLTIQRTQQEDSAVYLCASSYGVNTEAFFGQGTRLTVV.

The chain uses TRBV7-2 and TRBJ1-1; D is undetermined. From germline, CDR1 is SGHTA and CDR2 FQGNSA. V lost 4 bases and J 5 bases, leaving 11 bases between the germline ends. The CDR3 sequence is 13 residues long. CDR3 nucleotide sequence: TGTGCCAGCAGCTGGGGTGGCGGGACTGAAGCTTTCTTT. Amino acids: CASSWGGGTEAFF.

The chain combines TRBV14 with TRBJ1-1, with D possibly TRBD1 on 5 matching bases. Trimming took off 4 bases at V and 9 bases at J, with 21 bases between the two ends. CDR3 length: 15 residues. Germline CDR1 reads SGHDN; CDR2 reads FVKESK. CDR3 sequence reads: CASSLIPATSGQAFF. In DNA form, the CDR3 reads TGTGCCAGCAGCCTTATCCCCGCCACCTCAGGGCAAGCTTTCTTT.